The 15 T cell receptor beta chains presented below share a single source sample, sequenced in a study of T cells in Graves' hyperthyroidism and ophthalmopathy. Researchers took RNA transcripts and amplified the TCR beta CDR3 regions from them. TCR CDR3 underwent first-round RT-PCR with the HTBI primer set. A single record per CDR3 protein comes from TCRdb applying MiXCR to the multiplex PCR reads. The sample includes over 250,000 distinct CDR3 sequences, approximately 14% of them seen just once. Material: blood. The origin of the receptors is a woman between 40 and 50 years old with Graves' ophthalmopathy.

This clonotype was seen ten or more times. The J gene is TRBJ2-5, the V gene TRBV2, with TRBD2 matching 10 bases. The CDR3 has 15 amino acids. J lost 4 bases, V lost 3 bases, and 5 bases had no gene match. Per germline, CDR1 SNHLY and CDR2 FYNNEI. In DNA, the CDR3 is TGTGCCAGCAGTGATCGAGCTAGCGGGAGAGAGACCCAGTACTTC. This encodes CASSDRASGRETQYF.

This clonotype was seen a handful of times. The gene calls are TRBV27 and TRBJ2-1, with D uncertain. V lost 1 base and J lost 9, with 16 bases in between. The CDR3 runs 15 residues. The germline V gene has CDR1 MNHEY and CDR2 SMNVEV (reference sequence). The CDR3: CASSLYETPISEQFF. The CDR3 DNA is TGTGCCAGCAGTTTATACGAGACCCCCATTAGTGAGCAGTTCTTC.

This clonotype was observed many times. The chain carries TRBV10-3 and TRBJ2-1; D call uncertain. V dropped 4 bases and J dropped 7 bases, with 5 bases sitting between them. Germline values: CDR1 ENHRY, CDR2 SYGVKD. The CDR3 is 11 amino acids. CDR3 region: CAISVVNEQFF. The CDR3 nucleotides are TGTGCCATCAGTGTGGTTAATGAGCAGTTCTTC.

The chain recombines TRBV5-1 with TRBJ1-1; D gene uncertain. V was cut by 4 bases and J by 3 bases, with 16 bases left in between. Germline values: CDR1 SGHRS, CDR2 YFSETQ. This CDR3 spans 15 amino acids. CDR3 nucleotides: TGCGCCAGCAGCACAGCTATAGCCCGGGACACTGAAGCTTTCTTT. Translated: CASSTAIARDTEAFF.

Many counts were recorded for this clonotype. The V call is TRBV7-2, the J call TRBJ1-2; no clear D gene. Germline lookup yields CDR1 SGHTA and CDR2 FQGNSA. The CDR3 is 15 amino acids. The ends were cut back, 4 bases at V and 0 bases at J, with 12 bases in the middle. CDR3 protein: CASSSGGLSNYGYTF. CDR3 nucleotides: TGTGCCAGCAGCTCCGGCGGGCTTTCTAACTATGGCTACACCTTC. Full variable domain (rest looked up from reference TRBV7-2 and TRBJ1-2): GAGVSQSPSNKVTEKGKDVELRCDPISGHTALYWYRQSLGQGLEFLIYFQGNSAPDKSGLPSDRFSAERTGGSVSTLTIQRTQQEDSAVYLCASSSGGLSNYGYTFGSGTRLTVV.

The table lists this clonotype with many counts. The V call is TRBV28, the J call TRBJ1-5; 7 positions match TRBD1. This CDR3 contains 15 residues. Trimming took 5 bases from V and 4 from J; bases not matched to a gene: 8. Germline V lookup: CDR1 MDHEN, CDR2 SYDVKM. As DNA, the CDR3 is TGTGCCAGCAGTCCATATGGGGGACAGAATCAGCCCCAGCATTTT. Protein: CASSPYGGQNQPQHF.

This chain connects TRBV7-2 to TRBJ2-5; TRBD1 agrees at 7 bases. The CDR3 totals 16 residues. V was clipped by 5 bases and J by 1 base; unmatched bases: 10. Germline V lookup: CDR1 SGHTA, CDR2 FQGNSA. CDR3 protein: CASSPKMGQFQETQYF. CDR3 in DNA: TGTGCCAGCAGCCCAAAAATGGGACAGTTCCAAGAGACCCAGTACTTC.

This clonotype occurred many times. CDR3 bases: TGTGCCAGCAGTTACGTTTGGTGGGGGGAAACTAACACTGAAGCTTTCTTT. The encoded protein is CASSYVWWGETNTEAFF. The rearrangement joins TRBV6-5 to TRBJ1-1, with TRBD1 as a possible D gene (5 bases). The V end lost 2 bases, the J end lost 2 bases, and 18 bases lay between the germline ends. The CDR3 is made up of 17 amino acids. Germline values: CDR1 MNHEY, CDR2 SVGAGI.

There are a few counts of this clonotype. The chain uses TRBV4-1 and TRBJ2-3, with 9 bases lining up with TRBD2. V lost 0 bases to trimming and J lost 2 bases; unmatched junction nucleotides: 9. The CDR3 runs 18 residues. Germline V gene data show CDR1 as MGHRA and CDR2 as YSYEKL. The CDR3 DNA reads TGCGCCAGCAGCCAAGACCTCTCGGGGACTAGCACCACAGATACGCAGTATTTT. Translation: CASSQDLSGTSTTDTQYF.

The chain carries TRBV11-3 and TRBJ1-2; 9 nucleotides align to TRBD1. V lost 4 bases and J lost 4; bases outside the gene matches: 4. The CDR3 is 14 amino acids. CDR1 is SGHNT, CDR2 YENEEA, per germline. Here the CDR3 DNA reads TGTGCCAGCAGCTGGGGACAGGGTACCTATGGCTACACCTTC. The encoded protein is CASSWGQGTYGYTF.

The CDR3 loop is CASQKGGDTQYF. DNA for the CDR3: TGTGCCAGCCAAAAGGGCGGCGATACGCAGTATTTT. The chain joins TRBV7-9 to TRBJ2-3; D remains ambiguous. Per the germline V gene, CDR1 is SEHNR and CDR2 is FQNEAQ (reference sequence). V lost 8 bases to trimming and J lost 6 bases, with 12 bases between them. The CDR3 consists of 12 residues.

This clonotype came up many times. This rearrangement joins TRBV7-9 to TRBJ1-6; D gene ambiguous. V lost 2 bases, J lost 10 bases, and 12 bases lay in between. Germline V CDR1 and CDR2: SEHNR, FQNEAQ (reference sequence). The CDR3 is 14 residues long. The DNA of the CDR3 is TGTGCCAGCAGCTTATATGGGGAGGCATCACCCCTCCACTTT. It is translated as CASSLYGEASPLHF.

This clonotype has at least ten counts. The CDR3 DNA follows: TGTGCCAGCAGTTTGGGGGGGAGCTCCTACGAGCAGTACTTC. As protein: CASSLGGSSYEQYF. The J gene is TRBJ2-7, the V gene TRBV12-3 or TRBV12-4; 7 bases fit TRBD2. This CDR3 has 14 residues. V was pared by 3 bases and J by 0 bases, with 2 bases of the junction left unmatched.

The chain combines TRBV4-1 with TRBJ1-2; D may be TRBD1 (6 bases). Trimming removed 3 bases at V and 4 bases at J, with 21 bases between. The CDR3 runs to 17 residues. Per germline, CDR1 MGHRA and CDR2 YSYEKL. The DNA of the CDR3 is TGCGCCAGCAGCCAGCTGACATCCATTCAGGGGAGCTATGGCTACACCTTC. Translating gives CASSQLTSIQGSYGYTF.

There are many counts of this clonotype. The rearrangement links TRBV7-2 to TRBJ1-5, with D uncertain. This CDR3 spans 15 amino acids. Trimming took off 7 bases at V and 0 bases at J, with 13 bases between the two ends. Per the germline V gene, CDR1 is SGHTA and CDR2 is FQGNSA. The CDR3 sequence: CASTSGGSSNQPQHF. For the CDR3, the DNA is TGTGCCAGCACCTCGGGTGGAAGTAGCAATCAGCCCCAGCATTTT. Combining the CDR3 with reference TRBV7-2 and TRBJ1-5 gives the whole variable domain GAGVSQSPSNKVTEKGKDVELRCDPISGHTALYWYRQSLGQGLEFLIYFQGNSAPDKSGLPSDRFSAERTGGSVSTLTIQRTQQEDSAVYLCASTSGGSSNQPQHFGDGTRLSIL.